A selection of T cell receptor beta chains follows, all from one sample in a study of metastatic and nonmetastatic thyroid tumors. From the PCR reads, TCRdb re-called clones with MiXCR. The table lists 5,500 to 6,500 clones, around 35% of them singletons. The specimen was tumor tissue. The source of these receptors is a male donor with papillary thyroid cancer or a benign thyroid nodule (not recorded which). Some clones in this sample may be carry-over from other donors' samples. Each CDR3 is given with its conserved first and last residue. A D gene is named only where the DNA matches it firmly. Where a row states a size, it is once, few, many or the class of an expanded clone; other rows omit it.

NA,TRBJ2-1,TRBV30,NA,TGTGCCTGGAGTCCACCTCCACCCCTCCCGAGGAATGAGCAGTTCTTC,CAWSPPPPLPRNEQFF
NA,TRBJ2-7,TRBV28,NA,TGTGCCAGCAGTTTGAGGCAGTGGGGCTACGAGCAGTACTTC,CASSLRQWGYEQYF
NA,TRBJ2-1,TRBV20-1,NA,TGCAGTGCTACCCCGGGAGCGCTGGGCGATGAGCAGTTCTTC,CSATPGALGDEQFF
few,TRBJ2-1,TRBV6-5,TRBD2,TGTGCCAGCAGTTATCAGCGGGGGGCACATGAGCAGTTCTTC,CASSYQRGAHEQFF
few,TRBJ1-6,TRBV6-1,NA,TGTGCCAGCAGTGTCACGGTAGGGACCAATTCACCCCTCCACTTT,CASSVTVGTNSPLHF
medium-sized,TRBJ1-4,TRBV5-4,TRBD1,TGTGCCAGCAGCAGGGACAGGGGAGGGGAAAAACTGTTTTTT,CASSRDRGGEKLFF
NA,TRBJ2-7,TRBV11-2,NA,TGTGCCAGCAGCTCTCAAGCCGGGACTGGGGGAATTTACGAGCAGTACTTC,CASSSQAGTGGIYEQYF
large,TRBJ2-7,TRBV5-1,NA,TGCGCCAGCAGCTTGGACAGGGCGGGTTACGAGCAGTACTTC,CASSLDRAGYEQYF
NA,TRBJ1-1,TRBV19,TRBD1,TGTGCCAGTAGGAACAGGGGGTCTAACACTGAAGCTTTCTTT,CASRNRGSNTEAFF
few,TRBJ1-2,TRBV28,NA,TGTGCCGGACGCGGGAGGCCTGGGGGCTACACCTTC,CAGRGRPGGYTF
NA,TRBJ1-3,TRBV5-1,NA,TGCGCCAGCAGCTTGGACGATTCGGGAAACACCATATATTTT,CASSLDDSGNTIYF
medium-sized,TRBJ1-1,TRBV7-9,NA,TGTGCCAGCAGTATCAACAGACAGGACACTGAAGCTTTCTTT,CASSINRQDTEAFF
few,TRBJ2-7,TRBV5-1,TRBD1,TGCGCCAGCAGCTTAGTCCCGGGACAGGGGTTCGAGCAGTACTTC,CASSLVPGQGFEQYF
NA,TRBJ1-1,TRBV11-3,NA,TGTGCCAGCAGCTTAGGGCAGGGTATGAGAGCTTTCTTT,CASSLGQGMRAFF
once,TRBJ2-3,TRBV5-6,NA,TGTGCCAGCAGCTTTACGGCAGATACGCAGTATTTT,CASSFTADTQYF
NA,TRBJ2-7,TRBV5-1,NA,TGCGCCAGCAGCACGGGACTGGACGAGCAGTACTTC,CASSTGLDEQYF
medium-sized,TRBJ1-5,TRBV6-1,NA,TGTGCCAGCCGAAATAGCAATCAGCCCCAGCATTTT,CASRNSNQPQHF
NA,TRBJ2-7,TRBV18,TRBD1,TGTGCCAGCTCACCGCCCTCGGACAGGGTTAAGTACTTC,CASSPPSDRVKYF
many,TRBJ1-5,TRBV10-3,TRBD1,TGTGCCATCAGTGACACAGGGGATAGCAATCAGCCCCAGCATTTT,CAISDTGDSNQPQHF
NA,TRBJ1-2,TRBV28,TRBD1,TGTGCCAGCATCCTACAGGGGGCCGGTTCTTCTGGCTACACCTTC,CASILQGAGSSGYTF
NA,TRBJ1-2,TRBV30,NA,TGTGCCTGGAGCGATGATGTGGGCCACTATGGCTACACCTTC,CAWSDDVGHYGYTF
NA,TRBJ1-2,TRBV5-5,NA,TGTGCCAGCATCTTATCCGACAGAAACTATGGCTACACCTTC,CASILSDRNYGYTF
NA,TRBJ1-5,TRBV4-1,TRBD1,TGCGCCAGCAGCCAAGATCTATCCGACAGGGGGCAGCCCCAGCATTTT,CASSQDLSDRGQPQHF
NA,TRBJ2-7,TRBV28,TRBD1,TGTGCCGCAAAAACCGGGACAGGGGGTTACGAGCAGTACTTC,CAAKTGTGGYEQYF
medium-sized,TRBJ2-7,TRBV6-1,NA,TGTGCCAGCAGCCCTACGACAGGAAGCTCCTACGAGCAGTACTTC,CASSPTTGSSYEQYF
large,TRBJ1-1,TRBV10-3,NA,TGTGCCATCAGTGAGAAGGTGAACACTGAAGCTTTCTTT,CAISEKVNTEAFF
few,TRBJ1-6,TRBV28,NA,TGTGCCAGCAGCAGGAATTCACCCCTCCACTTT,CASSRNSPLHF
NA,TRBJ2-7,TRBV11-2,NA,TGTGCCAGCAGCTCCGCCAGGGTCGAGCAGTACTTC,CASSSARVEQYF
NA,TRBJ2-2,TRBV19,NA,TGTGCCAGCCAGACGGAGGGGGCCGACACCGGGGAGCTGTTTTTT,CASQTEGADTGELFF
large,TRBJ1-1,TRBV27,TRBD1,TGTGCCAGCAGTCTGGGACAGGGAGTGAACACTGAAGCTTTCTTT,CASSLGQGVNTEAFF
NA,TRBJ1-1,TRBV24-1,NA,TGTGCCGTCTCCCAGGGGAACACTGAAGCTTTCTTT,CAVSQGNTEAFF
large,TRBJ1-1,TRBV25-1,NA,TGTGCCAGCAGTCAGAACCTGGGGGTCGCTGAAGCTTTCTTT,CASSQNLGVAEAFF
large,TRBJ1-2,TRBV9,NA,TGTGCCAGCAGCGACAGAGGAGACGTACCCTATGGCTACACCTTC,CASSDRGDVPYGYTF
NA,TRBJ2-7,TRBV3-1,TRBD1,TGTGCCAGCAGAACGACCAGTTGGACAGGGGACGAGCAGTACTTC,CASRTTSWTGDEQYF
NA,TRBJ2-1,TRBV20-1,NA,TGCAGTGCTACAGGGGTTAGCGGGCCTTACAATGAGCAGTTCTTC,CSATGVSGPYNEQFF
NA,TRBJ2-7,TRBV7-2,NA,TGTGCCAGCACCGATCTAGGCGGCGAGCAGTACTTC,CASTDLGGEQYF
NA,TRBJ2-7,TRBV11-2,NA,NA,CASSIYLCSVGVRGYEQYF
few,TRBJ2-7,TRBV6-1,NA,TGTGCCAGCAGTCAATATTACGAGCAGTACTTC,CASSQYYEQYF
few,TRBJ1-1,TRBV30,NA,TGTGCCTGGAGTGTAAGGGAACACACTGAAGCTTTCTTT,CAWSVREHTEAFF
once,TRBJ1-2,TRBV20-1,TRBD1,TGCAGTGCTAGACCTACAGGGGGCAACTATGGCTACACCTTC,CSARPTGGNYGYTF
NA,TRBJ1-2,TRBV11-2,NA,TGTGCCAGCAGCTTAGATCCCAGCGGGTACTATGGCTACACCTTC,CASSLDPSGYYGYTF
NA,TRBJ1-2,TRBV20-1,TRBD1,TGCAGTGCTTACCGGGACAGGGCTTTGCGGGGTGGCTACACCTTC,CSAYRDRALRGGYTF
NA,TRBJ1-5,TRBV5-5,NA,TGTGCCAGCAGCCCTCCGGGGGGGCAGCCCCATCATTTT,CASSPPGGQPHHF
NA,TRBJ1-2,TRBV5-1,NA,TGCGCCAGCAGCTTGGCCCGTCTAGGGGTTAACTATGGCTACACCTTC,CASSLARLGVNYGYTF
NA,TRBJ2-7,TRBV6-1,NA,TGTGCCAGCACCCAAAATGGCGGCGCCTACGAGCAGTACTTC,CASTQNGGAYEQYF
NA,TRBJ1-1,TRBV6-1,NA,TGTGCCAGCAGTGAAGCGCATGGGGGGCTCGGCGACACTGAAGCTTTCTTT,CASSEAHGGLGDTEAFF
NA,TRBJ2-7,TRBV24-1,NA,TGTGCCACCAGTGACCCCAGGCAGGGGAATGACGAGCAGTACTTC,CATSDPRQGNDEQYF
few,TRBJ1-6,TRBV2,NA,TGTGCCAGCAGGCGGCCCTTTGGTGGTTCACCCCTCCACTTT,CASRRPFGGSPLHF
hyperexpanded,TRBJ2-1,TRBV20-1,TRBD1,TGCAGTGCTAGAGATCAGGACAGGGGGTATGAGCAGTTCTTC,CSARDQDRGYEQFF
NA,TRBJ2-1,TRBV11-2,NA,TGTGCCAGCAGCTTAGGGGGACAAATCTACAATGAGCAGTTCTTC,CASSLGGQIYNEQFF
NA,TRBJ2-1,TRBV19,TRBD2,TGTGCCACTCAGAAACCCGAGCGGGAAACCTCGGAGCAGTTCTTC,CATQKPERETSEQFF
NA,TRBJ2-1,TRBV10-3,TRBD2,TGTGCCATCAGTGGGGCTAGCGGGGGGAGTGAGCAGTTCTTC,CAISGASGGSEQFF
NA,TRBJ2-5,TRBV30,NA,TGTGCCTGGAGTGTTCCGGGTGGGACCCAGTACTTC,CAWSVPGGTQYF